This TCR beta chain was captured in a study of T cell repertoires in cytomegalovirus infection. Across the study: Matching HLA type and CMV infection were both indicated by public TCR beta signatures. Study outcomes and limitations: Based on cumulative public TCR beta family frequency, carriers of CMV plus the relevant HLA were identified. Dominating the ex vivo response were HLA-C-restricted CMV-specific TCR beta clonotypes.

As for this clonotype: Antigen unknown.

CDR3 size: 16 residues. J gave up 6 bases and V 5 bases, and 13 bases lay outside the gene matches. Germline V gene lookup returns CDR1 SEHNR and CDR2 FQNEAQ (reference sequence). TCRdb called the reads again in MiXCR, with one record for every CDR3 protein. The table records just under 550,000 distinct CDR3 sequences, more than 25% of them present only once. The specimen sequenced was PBMCs. The clonotype was recovered from a human donor in good health (CMV status not recorded). Some clones in this sample may be carry-over from other donors' samples. The V gene is TRBV7-9, the J gene TRBJ2-1, with 7 bases aligning to TRBD1. Here the CDR3 DNA reads TGTGCCAGCAGCCCGAGACAGGGTACCTTCGTCAATGAGCAGTTCTTC. This encodes CASSPRQGTFVNEQFF.